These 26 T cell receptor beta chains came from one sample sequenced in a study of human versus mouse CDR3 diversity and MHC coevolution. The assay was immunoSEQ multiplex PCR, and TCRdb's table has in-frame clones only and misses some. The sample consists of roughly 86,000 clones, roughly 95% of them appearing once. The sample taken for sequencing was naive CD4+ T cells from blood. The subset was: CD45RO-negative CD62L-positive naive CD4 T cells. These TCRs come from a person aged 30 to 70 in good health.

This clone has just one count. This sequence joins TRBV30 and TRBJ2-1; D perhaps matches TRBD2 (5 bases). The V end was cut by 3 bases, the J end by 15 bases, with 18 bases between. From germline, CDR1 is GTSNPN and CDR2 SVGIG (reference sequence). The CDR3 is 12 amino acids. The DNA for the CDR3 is TGTGCCTGGAGCCCGACGGCGGGTGATCTGTTCTTC. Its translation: CAWSPTAGDLFF.

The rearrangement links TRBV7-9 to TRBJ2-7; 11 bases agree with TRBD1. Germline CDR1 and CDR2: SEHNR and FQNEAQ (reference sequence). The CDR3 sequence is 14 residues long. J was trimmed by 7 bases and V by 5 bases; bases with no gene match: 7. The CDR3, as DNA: TGTGCCAGCAGCGTGGGACAGGGGGGTTGGGAGCAGTACTTC. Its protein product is CASSVGQGGWEQYF.

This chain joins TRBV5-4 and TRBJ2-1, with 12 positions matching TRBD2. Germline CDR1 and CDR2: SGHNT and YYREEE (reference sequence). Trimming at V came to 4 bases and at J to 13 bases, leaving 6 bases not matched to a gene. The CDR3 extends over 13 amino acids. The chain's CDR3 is CASSTRLAGEQFF. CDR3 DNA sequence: TGTGCCAGCAGCACGCGACTAGCGGGGGAACAGTTCTTC. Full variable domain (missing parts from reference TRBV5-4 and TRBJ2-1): ETGVTQSPTHLIKTRGQQVTLRCSSQSGHNTVSWYQQALGQGPQFIFQYYREEENGRGNFPPRFSGLQFPNYSSELNVNALELDDSALYLCASSTRLAGEQFFGPGTRLTVL.

CDR3 DNA: TGTGCCAGCAGAAGACAGGGATTGTCCCTCGAAGCTTTCTTT. Encoded protein: CASRRQGLSLEAFF. This sequence joins TRBV6-5 and TRBJ1-1; the match to TRBD1 covers 7 bases. Trimming cost V 6 bases and J 8 bases; bases outside gene matches: 12. The germline V gene has CDR1 MNHEY and CDR2 SVGAGI. This CDR3 is built from 14 residues.

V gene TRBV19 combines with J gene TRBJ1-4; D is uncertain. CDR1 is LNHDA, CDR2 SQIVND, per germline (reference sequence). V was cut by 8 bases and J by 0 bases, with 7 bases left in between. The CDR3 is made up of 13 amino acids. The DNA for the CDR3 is TGTGCCAGTGTCCGTTCAACTAATGAAAAACTGTTTTTT. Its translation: CASVRSTNEKLFF.

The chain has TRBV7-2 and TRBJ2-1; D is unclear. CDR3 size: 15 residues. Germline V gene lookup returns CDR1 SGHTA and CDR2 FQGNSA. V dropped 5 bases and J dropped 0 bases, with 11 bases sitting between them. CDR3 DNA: TGTGCCAGCAGCCTCCTCCCCAGCTCCTACAATGAGCAGTTCTTC. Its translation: CASSLLPSSYNEQFF.

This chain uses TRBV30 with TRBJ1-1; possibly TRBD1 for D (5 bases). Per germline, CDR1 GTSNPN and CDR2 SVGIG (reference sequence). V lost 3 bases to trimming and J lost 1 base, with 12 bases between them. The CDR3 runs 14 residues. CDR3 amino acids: CAWRVWGGNTEAFF. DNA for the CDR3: TGTGCCTGGAGAGTATGGGGGGGGAACACTGAAGCTTTCTTT.

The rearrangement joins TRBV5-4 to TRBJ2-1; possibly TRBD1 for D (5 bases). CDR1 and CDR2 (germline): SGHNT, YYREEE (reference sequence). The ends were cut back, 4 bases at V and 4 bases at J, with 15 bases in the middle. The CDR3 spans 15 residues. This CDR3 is CASSGAAKDYNEQFF. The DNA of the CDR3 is TGTGCCAGCAGCGGGGCCGCGAAGGATTACAATGAGCAGTTCTTC.

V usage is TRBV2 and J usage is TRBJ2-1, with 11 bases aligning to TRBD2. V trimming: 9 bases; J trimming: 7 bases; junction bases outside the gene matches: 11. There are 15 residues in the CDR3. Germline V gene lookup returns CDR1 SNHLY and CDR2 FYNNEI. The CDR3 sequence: CARNSGGVLGNEQFF. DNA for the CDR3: TGTGCCAGAAATAGCGGGGGGGTTCTGGGGAATGAGCAGTTCTTC.

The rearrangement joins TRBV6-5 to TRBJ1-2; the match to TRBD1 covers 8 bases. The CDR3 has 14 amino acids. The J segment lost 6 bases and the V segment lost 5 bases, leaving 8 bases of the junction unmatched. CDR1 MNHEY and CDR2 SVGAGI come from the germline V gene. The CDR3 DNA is TGTGCCAGCAGTGAAGTGGGGGGACAGGATGGCTACACCTTC. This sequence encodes CASSEVGGQDGYTF.

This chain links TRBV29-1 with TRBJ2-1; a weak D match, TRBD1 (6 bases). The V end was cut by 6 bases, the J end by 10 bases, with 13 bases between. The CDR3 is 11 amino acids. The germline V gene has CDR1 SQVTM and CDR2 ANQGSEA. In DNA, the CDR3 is TGCAGCGTCGGTGTAGGGACAGAGCAGTTCTTC. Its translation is CSVGVGTEQFF.

CDR3 sequence reads: CASSLGTARTEAFF. The CDR3 region has the DNA TGTGCCAGCAGCCTCGGGACAGCGAGGACTGAAGCTTTCTTT. The rearrangement links TRBV7-3 to TRBJ1-1; 7 positions match TRBD1. The CDR3 length is 14 residues. Germline loops: CDR1 SGHTA, CDR2 FQGTGA. After removal of 5 bases from V and 5 bases from J, the junction contained 8 bases not matched to a gene.

This CDR3 reads CASGLLSQGEQYF. DNA for the CDR3: TGTGCTAGTGGTTTGCTTTCCCAGGGGGAGCAGTACTTC. The chain is built from TRBV12-5 and TRBJ2-7, with a weak D call TRBD1 (6 bases). CDR3 size: 13 residues. Germline V gene sequence: CDR1 LGHNT, CDR2 FRNRAP. Trimming left V 2 bases short and J 7 bases short, with 12 bases between.

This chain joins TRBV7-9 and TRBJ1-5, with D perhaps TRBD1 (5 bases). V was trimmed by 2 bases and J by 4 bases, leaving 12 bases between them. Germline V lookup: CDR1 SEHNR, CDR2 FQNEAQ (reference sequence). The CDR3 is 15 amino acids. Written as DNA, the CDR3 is TGTGCCAGCAGCTTAAGGGGCGGGGAGAATCAGCCCCAGCATTTT. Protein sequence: CASSLRGGENQPQHF.

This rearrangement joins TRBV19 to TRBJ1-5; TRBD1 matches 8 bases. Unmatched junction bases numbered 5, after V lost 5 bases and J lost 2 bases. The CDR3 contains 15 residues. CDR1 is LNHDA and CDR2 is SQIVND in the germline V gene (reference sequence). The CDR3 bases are TGTGCCAGTAGTGCAATGACAGGGGGCAATCAGCCCCAGCATTTT. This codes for CASSAMTGGNQPQHF.

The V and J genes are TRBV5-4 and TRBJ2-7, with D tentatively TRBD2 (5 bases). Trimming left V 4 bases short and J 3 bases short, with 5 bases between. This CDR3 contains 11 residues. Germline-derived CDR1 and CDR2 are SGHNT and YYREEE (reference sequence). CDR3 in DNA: TGTGCCAGCAGCCGGGGCTACGAGCAGTACTTC. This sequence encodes CASSRGYEQYF.

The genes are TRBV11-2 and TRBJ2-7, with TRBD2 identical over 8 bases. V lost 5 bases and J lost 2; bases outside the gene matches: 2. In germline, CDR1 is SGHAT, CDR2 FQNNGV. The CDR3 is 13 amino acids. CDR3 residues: CASSQGLAYEQYF. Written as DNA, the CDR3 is TGTGCCAGCAGCCAGGGACTAGCCTACGAGCAGTACTTC.

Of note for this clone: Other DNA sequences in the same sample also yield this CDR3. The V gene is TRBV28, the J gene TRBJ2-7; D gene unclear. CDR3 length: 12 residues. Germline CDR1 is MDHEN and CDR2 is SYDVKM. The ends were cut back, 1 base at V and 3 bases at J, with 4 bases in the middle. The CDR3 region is CASSLSFYEQYF. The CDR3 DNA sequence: TGTGCCAGCAGTTTATCATTCTACGAGCAGTACTTC.

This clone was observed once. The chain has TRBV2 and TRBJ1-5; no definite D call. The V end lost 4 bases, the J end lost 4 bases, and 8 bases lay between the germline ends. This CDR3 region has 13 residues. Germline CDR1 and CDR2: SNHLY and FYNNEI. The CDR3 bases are TGTGCCAGCAGTGCTCGCAGGAATCAGCCCCAGCATTTT. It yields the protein CASSARRNQPQHF. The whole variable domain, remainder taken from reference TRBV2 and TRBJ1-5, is EPEVTQTPSHQVTQMGQEVILRCVPISNHLYFYWYRQILGQKVEFLVSFYNNEISEKSEIFDDQFSVERPDGSNFTLKIRSTKLEDSAMYFCASSARRNQPQHFGDGTRLSIL.

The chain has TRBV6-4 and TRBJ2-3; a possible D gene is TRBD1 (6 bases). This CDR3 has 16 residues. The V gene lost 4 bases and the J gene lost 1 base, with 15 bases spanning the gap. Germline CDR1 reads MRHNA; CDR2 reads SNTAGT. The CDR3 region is CASSAKQGWGTDTQYF. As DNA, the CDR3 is TGTGCCAGCAGTGCCAAACAGGGATGGGGCACAGATACGCAGTATTTT.

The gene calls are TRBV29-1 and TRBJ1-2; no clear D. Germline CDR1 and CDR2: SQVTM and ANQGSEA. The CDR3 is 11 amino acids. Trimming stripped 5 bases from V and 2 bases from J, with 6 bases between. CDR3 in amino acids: CSVFGNYGYTF. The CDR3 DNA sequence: TGCAGCGTTTTCGGGAACTATGGCTACACCTTC.

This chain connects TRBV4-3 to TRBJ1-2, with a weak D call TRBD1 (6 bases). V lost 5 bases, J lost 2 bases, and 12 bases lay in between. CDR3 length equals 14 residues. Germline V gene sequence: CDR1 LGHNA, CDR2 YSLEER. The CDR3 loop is CASSLAGANYGYTF. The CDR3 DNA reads TGCGCCAGCAGCTTAGCAGGGGCCAACTATGGCTACACCTTC.

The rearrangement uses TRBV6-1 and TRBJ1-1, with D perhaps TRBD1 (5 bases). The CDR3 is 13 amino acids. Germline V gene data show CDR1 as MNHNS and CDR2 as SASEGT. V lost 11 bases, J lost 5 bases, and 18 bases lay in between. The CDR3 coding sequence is TGTGCCGGAAACTCGCTCAGGGCGACTGAAGCTTTCTTT. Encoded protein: CAGNSLRATEAFF.

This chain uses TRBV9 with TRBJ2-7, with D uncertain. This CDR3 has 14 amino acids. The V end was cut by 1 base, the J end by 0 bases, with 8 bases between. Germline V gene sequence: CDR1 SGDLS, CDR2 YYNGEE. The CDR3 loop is CASSVYGSSYEQYF. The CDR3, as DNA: TGTGCCAGCAGCGTATACGGGTCCTCCTACGAGCAGTACTTC. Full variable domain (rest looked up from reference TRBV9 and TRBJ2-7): DSGVTQTPKHLITATGQRVTLRCSPRSGDLSVYWYQQSLDQGLQFLIQYYNGEERAKGNILERFSAQQFPDLHSELNLSSLELGDSALYFCASSVYGSSYEQYFGPGTRLTVT.

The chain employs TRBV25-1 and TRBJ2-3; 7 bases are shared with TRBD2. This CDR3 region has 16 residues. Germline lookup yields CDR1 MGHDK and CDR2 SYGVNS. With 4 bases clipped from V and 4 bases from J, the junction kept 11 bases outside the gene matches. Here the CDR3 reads CASSGQGREGADTQYF. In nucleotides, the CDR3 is TGTGCCAGCAGTGGCCAGGGCAGGGAGGGAGCAGATACGCAGTATTTT.

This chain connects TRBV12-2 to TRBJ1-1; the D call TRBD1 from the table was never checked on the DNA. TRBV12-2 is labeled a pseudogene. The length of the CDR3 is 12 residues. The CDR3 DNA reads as TGTGCAAGAGGACAGGGCTGCACTGAAGCTTTCTTT. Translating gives CARGQGCTEAFF.